Included here is one TCR beta chain sequence, with context. This record belongs to a study of blood T cell repertoires in COVID-19. Study context: Samples taken during acute and convalescent COVID-19 were collected in the United States, Italy and Spain.

Within 2 weeks before study entry, exposed participants met a COVID-19 case. Germline values: CDR1 SGHAT, CDR2 FQDESV (reference sequence). V was pared by 3 bases and J by 7 bases, with 12 bases of the junction left unmatched. CDR3 length: 16 residues. Produced via immunoSEQ multiplex PCR; TCRdb's table is partial and in-frame only. The sample has fewer than 400,000 clones; 75% to 90% are singletons. The V call is TRBV11-1, the J call TRBJ1-2; TRBD1 matches 9 bases. The sequence was obtained from a woman aged 25 to 45 who had been exposed to COVID-19. Sequencing was performed on PBMCs or T cells enriched from blood (not recorded which). CDR3 nucleotide sequence: TGTGCCAGCAGCTTGGGAAGTCCGGGACAGGGTAGTGGCTACACCTTC. Encoded protein: CASSLGSPGQGSGYTF.